The rows below give T cell receptor beta chains drawn from one sample of a study of Ad26.COV2.S vaccination and SARS-CoV-2 variants. TCRdb keeps only in-frame clones here, not all; method: immunoSEQ multiplex PCR. The table has about 350,000 clones, 80% to 90% seen once. Sequencing used peripheral blood, obtained in a trial of Ad26.COV2.S vaccine versus placebo. These receptors originate from a person between 18 and 65 years old who received the Ad26.COV2.S COVID-19 vaccine or a placebo. The CDR3 runs from the conserved cysteine through the conserved F or W. D genes are given only for firm matches. Expanded clones get a size class; other rows say once, few or many, or leave the size out.

>TRBJ1-1|TRBV9|.|.
CASSAQPGRNTEAFF
TGTGCCAGCAGCGCCCAACCGGGACGGAACACTGAAGCTTTCTTT
>TRBJ1-5|TRBV28|.|.
CASSRGDQPQHF
TGTGCCAGCAGTCGGGGAGACCAGCCCCAGCATTTT
>TRBJ1-3|TRBV4-1|.|.
CASSQDPPGNTIYF
TGCGCCAGCAGCCAAGACCCCCCAGGAAACACCATATATTTT
>TRBJ2-3|TRBV7-2|.|TRBD2
CASSRIAGGTDTQYF
TGTGCCAGCAGCCGGATAGCGGGGGGGACAGATACGCAGTATTTT
>TRBJ2-7|TRBV3-1/TRBV3-2|.|.
CASSQVRSSYEQYF
TGTGCCAGCAGCCAAGTGAGGAGCTCCTACGAGCAGTACTTC
>TRBJ2-1|TRBV6-2/TRBV6-3|.|.
CASSWHNEQFF
TGTGCCAGCAGTTGGCATAATGAGCAGTTCTTC
>TRBJ2-7|TRBV7-2|.|TRBD1
CASSLGPGQGVYEQYF
TGTGCCAGCAGCTTGGGACCGGGACAGGGGGTTTACGAGCAGTACTTC
>TRBJ1-2|TRBV28|.|.
CASSPGQHYGYTF
TGTGCCAGCAGTCCCGGACAGCACTATGGCTACACCTTC
>TRBJ2-7|TRBV3-1/TRBV3-2|.|.
CASSTTMTSEQYF
TGTGCCAGCAGCACAACGATGACCAGCGAGCAGTACTTC
>TRBJ2-7|TRBV6-2/TRBV6-3|.|TRBD1
CASSRTGEGYEQYF
TGTGCCAGCAGTCGGACAGGGGAAGGTTACGAGCAGTACTTC
>TRBJ2-7|TRBV7-2|.|TRBD1
CASSPGQGGYEQYF
TGTGCCAGCAGCCCAGGACAGGGGGGCTACGAGCAGTACTTC
>TRBJ1-1|TRBV5-1|.|.
CASSLRVGQPGTEAFF
TGCGCCAGCAGCTTGCGGGTCGGGCAGCCCGGCACTGAAGCTTTCTTT
>TRBJ1-1|TRBV7-3|.|.
CASSPRGTGNTEAFF
TGTGCCAGCAGCCCCCGGGGGACGGGGAACACTGAAGCTTTCTTT
>TRBJ1-1|TRBV28|.|.
CASVSEAEAFF
TGTGCCAGTGTGTCCGAGGCTGAAGCTTTCTTT
>TRBJ2-7|TRBV18|.|TRBD1
CASSETGGPYEQYF
TGTGCCAGCTCAGAGACAGGGGGGCCCTACGAGCAGTACTTC
>TRBJ2-7|TRBV19|.|TRBD1
CASSKGQGSMGYEQYF
TGTGCCAGTAGTAAAGGACAGGGGTCCATGGGCTACGAGCAGTACTTC
>TRBJ2-7|TRBV6-6|.|TRBD2
CASSYSTTSDEQYF
TGTGCCAGCAGTTACTCGACTACTAGCGACGAGCAGTACTTC
>TRBJ2-7|TRBV19|many|.
CASSIGVDGLYEQYF
TGTGCCAGTAGTATTGGGGTCGACGGGTTGTACGAGCAGTACTTC
>TRBJ1-2|TRBV28|.|TRBD1
CASSSGQGDNYGYTF
TGTGCCAGCAGCTCAGGACAGGGGGATAACTATGGCTACACCTTC
>TRBJ2-3|TRBV27|.|.
CASSPRGAGGTDTQYF
TGTGCCAGCAGTCCCAGGGGCGCAGGGGGGACAGATACGCAGTATTTT
>TRBJ1-1|TRBV19|.|.
CASSIRGMNTEAFF
TGTGCCAGTAGTATCAGGGGAATGAACACTGAAGCTTTCTTT
>TRBJ2-7|TRBV2|.|.
CASSADYPYEQYF
TGTGCCAGCAGTGCTGACTACCCCTACGAGCAGTACTTC
>TRBJ2-2|TRBV5-4|.|TRBD2
CASSQGTQRGGELFF
TGTGCCAGCAGCCAAGGGACCCAGCGGGGCGGGGAGCTGTTTTTT
>TRBJ1-6|TRBV6-5|.|.
CASNRGVANSPLHF
TGTGCCAGCAATAGAGGGGTCGCTAATTCACCCCTCCACTTT
>TRBJ2-5|TRBV10-3|.|TRBD2
CAISASSGQETQYF
TGTGCCATCAGTGCATCTAGCGGCCAAGAGACCCAGTACTTC
>TRBJ1-5|TRBV19|.|.
CASKSHSNQPQHF
TGTGCCAGTAAAAGTCATAGCAATCAGCCCCAGCATTTT
>TRBJ2-1|TRBV11-1|.|.
CASSLELSYNEQFF
TGTGCCAGCAGCTTAGAGCTCTCCTACAATGAGCAGTTCTTC
>TRBJ2-5|TRBV5-8|.|.
CASSLVGTETQYF
TGTGCCAGCAGCTTGGTGGGGACGGAGACCCAGTACTTC
>TRBJ2-5|TRBV20-1|once|.
CSASTATQETQYF
TGCAGTGCTAGTACAGCGACCCAAGAGACCCAGTACTTC
>TRBJ2-3|TRBV5-4|.|.
CASRAGPAFTDTQYF
TGTGCCAGCAGGGCTGGGCCGGCTTTCACAGATACGCAGTATTTT
>TRBJ2-7|TRBV7-8|.|TRBD1
CASSLSEDRAYEQYF
TGTGCCAGCAGCCTTTCGGAGGACAGGGCCTACGAGCAGTACTTC
>TRBJ1-1|TRBV6-6|.|TRBD1
CASSSRRTGKTEAFF
TGTGCCAGCAGTTCCCGTAGGACAGGGAAGACTGAAGCTTTCTTT
>TRBJ1-5|TRBV6-2/TRBV6-3|once|TRBD1
CASSYGTGVRQGNQPQHF
TGTGCCAGCAGTTACGGGACAGGGGTCAGGCAGGGGAATCAGCCCCAGCATTTT
>TRBJ2-7|TRBV10-3|.|.
CAISEKGIEQYF
TGTGCCATCAGTGAAAAGGGGATCGAGCAGTACTTC
>TRBJ2-7|TRBV6-6|.|.
CASSQGWEQYF
TGTGCCAGCAGCCAGGGGTGGGAGCAGTACTTC
>TRBJ2-7|TRBV2|.|.
CASSEPLAGSSYEQYF
TGTGCCAGCAGTGAGCCCCTAGCAGGAAGCTCCTACGAGCAGTACTTC
>TRBJ1-1|TRBV9|.|.
CASSLWTNTEAFF
TGTGCCAGCAGCCTCTGGACGAACACTGAAGCTTTCTTT
>TRBJ2-5|TRBV23-1|.|TRBD2
CASSQQAGGPETQYF
TGCGCCAGCAGTCAACAAGCGGGAGGGCCGGAGACCCAGTACTTC
>TRBJ2-7|TRBV24-1|.|.
CATSDTDRAGEQYF
TGTGCCACCAGTGACACTGACAGGGCGGGGGAGCAGTACTTC
>TRBJ1-2|TRBV28|.|.
CASSLRAPQGGYTF
TGTGCCAGCAGTTTAAGGGCCCCACAGGGTGGCTACACCTTC
>TRBJ1-1|TRBV28|.|TRBD1
CASRPQGDVTEAFF
TGTGCCAGCAGACCCCAGGGGGATGTGACTGAAGCTTTCTTT
>TRBJ2-5|TRBV5-1|.|.
CASSSGLRNGQETQYF
TGCGCCAGCAGCTCCGGGCTCCGGAACGGACAAGAGACCCAGTACTTC
>TRBJ2-7|TRBV28|few|TRBD2
CASISGLPTYEQYF
TGTGCCAGCATTTCGGGACTACCAACCTACGAGCAGTACTTC
>TRBJ1-3|TRBV30|.|.
CAWSVKTNSGNTIYF
TGTGCCTGGAGTGTAAAGACTAACTCTGGAAACACCATATATTTT
>TRBJ2-5|TRBV4-1|.|.
CASSQRRGGETQYF
TGCGCCAGCAGCCAACGCAGGGGGGGGGAGACCCAGTACTTC